These T cell receptor beta chains were read from a single sample in a study of blood T cell repertoires in COVID-19. Profiled with immunoSEQ multiplex PCR; TCRdb holds only in-frame clones, not every one. Of 300,000 or so clones in the sample, roughly 86% were seen once. The sequenced sample was peripheral blood. The receptors come from a woman aged 45-59 years with acute or convalescent COVID-19. The CDR3 runs from the conserved cysteine through the conserved F or W. Fields, in order: J gene, D gene, V gene, clone size, CDR3 protein, CDR3 DNA. D genes are given only for firm matches. The listing skips clone size in some rows; elsewhere it reads once, few, many or a size class.

TRBJ2-7 | TRBD1 | TRBV11-2 | NA | CASSPRTGGFDEQYF | TGTGCCAGCAGCCCAAGGACAGGGGGCTTCGACGAGCAGTACTTC
TRBJ1-6 | NA | TRBV27 | NA | CASGEYNSPLHF | TGTGCCAGCGGAGAATATAATTCACCCCTCCACTTT
TRBJ2-1 | TRBD2 | TRBV4-3 | NA | CASSHAGTSGILEQFF | TGCGCCAGCAGCCATGCCGGGACTAGCGGGATTCTTGAGCAGTTCTTC
TRBJ2-3 | NA | TRBV7-2 | NA | CASSLGGPSTDTQYF | TGTGCCAGCAGCTTGGGGGGGCCTAGCACAGATACGCAGTATTTT
TRBJ2-7 | NA | TRBV29-1 | NA | CSVRRGIEGDEQYF | TGCAGCGTCCGGAGAGGGATCGAGGGGGACGAGCAGTACTTC
TRBJ2-1 | TRBD2 | TRBV7-6 | NA | CASSQVGLADNEQFF | TGTGCCAGCAGCCAGGTGGGGCTAGCGGACAATGAGCAGTTCTTC
TRBJ1-1 | NA | TRBV6-6 | NA | CASTDEVLGAFF | TGTGCCAGCACCGACGAGGTACTTGGGGCTTTCTTT
TRBJ1-1 | NA | TRBV21-1 | NA | CASSKKRDYRGRRTEAFF | TGTGCCAGCAGCAAAAAAAGGGATTACAGGGGGCGGCGCACTGAAGCTTTCTTT
TRBJ2-7 | NA | TRBV27 | once | CASSYRWFYEQYF | TGTGCCAGCAGTTACAGATGGTTCTACGAGCAGTACTTC
TRBJ1-1 | NA | TRBV7-2 | NA | CASSLVGSYTEAFF | TGTGCCAGCAGCTTAGTGGGCAGCTACACTGAAGCTTTCTTT
TRBJ2-1 | TRBD2 | TRBV18 | once | CASSSTSGPGDEQFF | TGTGCCAGCTCAAGTACTAGCGGACCCGGGGATGAGCAGTTCTTC
TRBJ2-2 | NA | TRBV2 | NA | CASSEGDIQGIGELFF | TGTGCCAGCAGTGAAGGGGACATTCAGGGTATCGGGGAGCTGTTTTTT
TRBJ1-1 | TRBD1 | TRBV7-9 | NA | CASSRQIGTAENTEAFF | TGTGCCAGCAGCCGACAAATCGGGACAGCAGAGAACACTGAAGCTTTCTTT
TRBJ2-3 | TRBD2 | TRBV7-3 | NA | CASSSGLAGDTQYF | TGTGCCAGCAGCTCCGGACTAGCGGGAGATACGCAGTATTTT
TRBJ2-7 | TRBD2 | TRBV7-3 | NA | CASSVSGMSSYEQYF | TGTGCCAGCAGCGTTAGCGGGATGAGCTCCTACGAGCAGTACTTC